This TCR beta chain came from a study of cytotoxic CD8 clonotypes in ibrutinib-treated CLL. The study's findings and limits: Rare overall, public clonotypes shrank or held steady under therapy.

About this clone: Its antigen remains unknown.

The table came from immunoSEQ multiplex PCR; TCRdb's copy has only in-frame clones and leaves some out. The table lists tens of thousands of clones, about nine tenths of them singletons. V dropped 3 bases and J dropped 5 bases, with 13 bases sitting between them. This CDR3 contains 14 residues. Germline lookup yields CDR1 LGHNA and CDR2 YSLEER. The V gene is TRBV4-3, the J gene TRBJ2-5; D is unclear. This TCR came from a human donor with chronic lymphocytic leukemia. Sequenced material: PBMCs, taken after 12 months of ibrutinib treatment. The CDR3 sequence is CASSQETGWETQYF. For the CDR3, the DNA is TGCGCCAGCAGCCAGGAAACGGGTTGGGAGACCCAGTACTTC.